This T cell receptor beta chain was documented in a study of human T cells and chemical hapten exposure. Study-level information: The patients, most of them female, presented with alopecia areata, totalis or universalis.

As for time point: pre-sensitization, week 0. Treatment here: therapeutic diphenylcyclopropenone sensitization with weekly scalp DPC. Alopecia patients between 18 and 70 years old and suitable for DPC were used as donors. TCRdb re-called the RACE reads through MiXCR, storing one row per CDR3 protein. The sample lists tens of thousands of distinct CDR3 sequences, over 9% occurring once. The germline V gene encodes CDR1 SEHNR and CDR2 FQNEAQ (reference sequence). With 4 bases removed from V and 3 bases from J, the gap between germline ends came to 4 bases. CDR3 length equals 11 residues. The receptor was isolated from a middle-aged woman with alopecia areata. Some clones in this sample may be carry-over from other donors' samples. V and J are TRBV7-9 and TRBJ2-7, with unresolved D. Sequenced here: whole blood, sampled in connection with sensitization to the hapten diphenylcyclopropenone (DPC). CDR3: CASSSFYEQYF. The CDR3 bases are TGTGCCAGCAGCTCGTTCTACGAGCAGTACTTC.